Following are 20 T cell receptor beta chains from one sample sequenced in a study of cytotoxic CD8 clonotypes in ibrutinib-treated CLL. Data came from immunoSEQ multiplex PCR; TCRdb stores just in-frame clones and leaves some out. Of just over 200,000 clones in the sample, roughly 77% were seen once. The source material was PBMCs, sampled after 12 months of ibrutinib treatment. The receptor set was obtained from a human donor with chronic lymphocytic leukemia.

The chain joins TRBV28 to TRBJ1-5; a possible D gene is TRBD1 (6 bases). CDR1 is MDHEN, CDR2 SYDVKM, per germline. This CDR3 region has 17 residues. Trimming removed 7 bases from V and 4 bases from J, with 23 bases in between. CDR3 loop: CASTLGGAVMGNQPQHF. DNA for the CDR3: TGTGCCAGCACCCTGGGGGGGGCGGTAATGGGGAATCAGCCCCAGCATTTT. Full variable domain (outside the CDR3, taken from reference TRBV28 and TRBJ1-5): DVKVTQSSRYLVKRTGEKVFLECVQDMDHENMFWYRQDPGLGLRLIYFSYDVKMKEKGDIPEGYSVSREKKERFSLILESASTNQTSMYLCASTLGGAVMGNQPQHFGDGTRLSIL.

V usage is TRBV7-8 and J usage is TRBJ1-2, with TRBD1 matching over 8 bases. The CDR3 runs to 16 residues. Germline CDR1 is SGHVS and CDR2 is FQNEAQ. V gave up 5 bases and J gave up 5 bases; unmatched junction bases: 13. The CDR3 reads CASSIKLTGAKYGYTF. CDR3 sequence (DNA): TGTGCCAGCAGCATTAAATTGACAGGGGCCAAATATGGCTACACCTTC.

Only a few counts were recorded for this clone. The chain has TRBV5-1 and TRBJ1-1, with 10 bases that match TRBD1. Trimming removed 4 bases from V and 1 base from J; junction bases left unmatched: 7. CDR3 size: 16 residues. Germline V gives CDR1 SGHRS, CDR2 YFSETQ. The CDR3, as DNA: TGCGCCAGCAGCCCCTCCCGGACAGGGGGGAACACTGAAGCTTTCTTT. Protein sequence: CASSPSRTGGNTEAFF.

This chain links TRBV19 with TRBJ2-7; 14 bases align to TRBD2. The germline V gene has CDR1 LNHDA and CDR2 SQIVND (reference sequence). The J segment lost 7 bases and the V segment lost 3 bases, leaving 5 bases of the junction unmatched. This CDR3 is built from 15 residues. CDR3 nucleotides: TGTGCCAGTAGTATCGGGACTAGCGGGAGAGGTGAGCAGTACTTC. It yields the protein CASSIGTSGRGEQYF.

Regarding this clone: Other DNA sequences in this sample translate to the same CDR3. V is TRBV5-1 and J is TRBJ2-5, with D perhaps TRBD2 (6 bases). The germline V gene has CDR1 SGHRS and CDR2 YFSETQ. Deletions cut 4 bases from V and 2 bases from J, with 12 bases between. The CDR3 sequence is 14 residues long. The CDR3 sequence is CASSPGTSQETQYF. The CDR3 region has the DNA TGCGCCAGCAGCCCTGGGACTTCTCAAGAGACCCAGTACTTC.

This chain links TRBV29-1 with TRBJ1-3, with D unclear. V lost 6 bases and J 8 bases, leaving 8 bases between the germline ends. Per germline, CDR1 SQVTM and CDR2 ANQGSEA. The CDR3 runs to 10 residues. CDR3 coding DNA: TGCAGCGTCCTCGGCGACACCATATATTTT. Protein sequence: CSVLGDTIYF. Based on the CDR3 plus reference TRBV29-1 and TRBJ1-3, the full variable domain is SAVISQKPSRDICQRGTSLTIQCQVDSQVTMMFWYRQQPGQSLTLIATANQGSEATYESGFVIDKFPISRPNLTFSTLTVSNMSPEDSSIYLCSVLGDTIYFGEGSWLTVV.

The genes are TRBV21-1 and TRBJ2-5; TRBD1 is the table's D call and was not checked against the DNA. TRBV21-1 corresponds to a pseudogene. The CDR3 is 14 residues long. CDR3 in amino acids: CASALGQSQETQYF. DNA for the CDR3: TGTGCCAGCGCCCTGGGACAGTCCCAAGAGACCCAGTACTTC.

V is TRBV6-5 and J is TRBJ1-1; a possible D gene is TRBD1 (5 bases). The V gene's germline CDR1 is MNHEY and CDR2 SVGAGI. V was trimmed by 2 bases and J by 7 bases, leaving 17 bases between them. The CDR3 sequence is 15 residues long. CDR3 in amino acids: CASSYRRGRHFEAFF. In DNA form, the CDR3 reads TGTGCCAGCAGTTACCGGAGGGGCCGACATTTTGAAGCTTTCTTT.

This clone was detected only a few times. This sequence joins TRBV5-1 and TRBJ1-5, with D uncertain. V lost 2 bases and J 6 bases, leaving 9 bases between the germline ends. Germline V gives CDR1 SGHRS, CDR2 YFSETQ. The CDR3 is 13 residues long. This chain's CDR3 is CASSLWGSQPQHF. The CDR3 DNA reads TGCGCCAGCAGCTTATGGGGAAGTCAGCCCCAGCATTTT.

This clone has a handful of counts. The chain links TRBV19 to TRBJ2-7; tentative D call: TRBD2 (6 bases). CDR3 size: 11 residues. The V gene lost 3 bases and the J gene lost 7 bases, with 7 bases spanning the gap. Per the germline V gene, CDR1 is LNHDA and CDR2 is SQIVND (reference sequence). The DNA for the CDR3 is TGTGCCAGTAGTATCCGGGGGGAGCAGTACTTC. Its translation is CASSIRGEQYF.

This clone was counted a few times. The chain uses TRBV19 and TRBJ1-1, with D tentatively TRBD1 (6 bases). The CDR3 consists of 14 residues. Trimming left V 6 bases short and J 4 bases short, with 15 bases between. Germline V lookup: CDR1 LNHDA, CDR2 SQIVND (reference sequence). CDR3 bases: TGTGCCAGTAGGGTTACAGGGATGGCCACTGAAGCTTTCTTT. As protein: CASRVTGMATEAFF.

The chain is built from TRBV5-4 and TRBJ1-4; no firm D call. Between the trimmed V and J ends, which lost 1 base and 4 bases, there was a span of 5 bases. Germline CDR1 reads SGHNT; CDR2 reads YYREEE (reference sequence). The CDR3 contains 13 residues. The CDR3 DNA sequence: TGTGCCAGCAGCTTGCACAGTAATGAAAAACTGTTTTTT. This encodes CASSLHSNEKLFF.

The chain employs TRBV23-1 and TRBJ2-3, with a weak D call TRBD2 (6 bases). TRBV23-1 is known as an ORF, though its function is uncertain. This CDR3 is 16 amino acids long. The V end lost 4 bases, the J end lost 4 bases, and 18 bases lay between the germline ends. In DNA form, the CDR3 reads TGCGCCAGCAGTCCCCTCTCTGGAGGGAGAGCAGATACGCAGTATTTT. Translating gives CASSPLSGGRADTQYF.

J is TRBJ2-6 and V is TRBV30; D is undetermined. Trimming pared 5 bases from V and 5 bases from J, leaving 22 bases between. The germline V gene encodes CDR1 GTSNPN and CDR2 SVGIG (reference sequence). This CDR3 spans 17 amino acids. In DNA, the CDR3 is TGTGCCTGGCAGGTGTGGCACGCTCCTCTGAGGGCCAACGTCCTGACTTTC. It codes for CAWQVWHAPLRANVLTF.

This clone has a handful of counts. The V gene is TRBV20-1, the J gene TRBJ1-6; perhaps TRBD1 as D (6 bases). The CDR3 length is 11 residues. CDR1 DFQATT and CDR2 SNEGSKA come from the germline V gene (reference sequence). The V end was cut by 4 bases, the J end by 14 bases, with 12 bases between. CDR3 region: CSATRQDTLHF. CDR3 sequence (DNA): TGCAGTGCTACCCGACAGGACACCCTCCACTTT.

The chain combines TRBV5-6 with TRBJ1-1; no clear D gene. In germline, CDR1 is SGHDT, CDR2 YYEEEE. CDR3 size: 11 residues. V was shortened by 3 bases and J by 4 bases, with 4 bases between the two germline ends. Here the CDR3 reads CASSYSTEAFF. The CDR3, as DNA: TGTGCCAGCAGCTACTCCACTGAAGCTTTCTTT.

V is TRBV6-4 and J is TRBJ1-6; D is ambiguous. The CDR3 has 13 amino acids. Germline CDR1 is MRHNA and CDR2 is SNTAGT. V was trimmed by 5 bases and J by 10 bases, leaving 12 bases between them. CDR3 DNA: TGTGCCAGCAGTCTCGGGTTGGGATCACCCCTCCACTTT. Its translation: CASSLGLGSPLHF.

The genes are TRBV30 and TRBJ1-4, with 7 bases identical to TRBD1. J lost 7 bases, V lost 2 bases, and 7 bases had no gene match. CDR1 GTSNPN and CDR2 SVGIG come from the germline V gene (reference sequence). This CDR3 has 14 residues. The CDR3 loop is CAWSTGTVGEKLFF. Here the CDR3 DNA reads TGTGCCTGGAGTACCGGGACAGTGGGTGAAAAACTGTTTTTT.

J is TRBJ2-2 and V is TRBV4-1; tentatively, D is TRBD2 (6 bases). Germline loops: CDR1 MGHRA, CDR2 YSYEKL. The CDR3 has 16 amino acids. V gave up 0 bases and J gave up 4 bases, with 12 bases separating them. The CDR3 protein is CASSQDGGASTGELFF. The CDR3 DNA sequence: TGCGCCAGCAGCCAAGATGGAGGGGCGAGCACCGGGGAGCTGTTTTTT.

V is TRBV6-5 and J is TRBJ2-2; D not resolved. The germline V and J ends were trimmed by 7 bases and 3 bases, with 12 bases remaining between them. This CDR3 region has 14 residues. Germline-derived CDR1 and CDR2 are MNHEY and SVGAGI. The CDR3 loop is CASTLRRDTGELFF. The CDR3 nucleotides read TGTGCCAGCACCCTCCGAAGGGACACCGGGGAGCTGTTTTTT.